Following are 4 T cell receptor beta chains from one sample sequenced in a study of identical twins (dated by TCRdb to the mid-2010s). The protocol used for the library was 5' RACE. Sequencing was carried out with an Illumina HiSeq 2000. TCRdb applied fastp at Q25 and MiXCR to the public reads, then kept only in-frame beta chains. Every CDR3 protein is listed once, alongside the most common genes and DNA of its rows. The sample has about 690,000 distinct CDR3 sequences on record, 5.5% to 6.5% of them singletons. The ten largest clonotypes hold 1.5% to 2% of the sample. The sample consisted of naive T cells sorted from blood. The cell subset or site label, as the study defines it: cells isolated with a human naive T-cell isolation kit. Source of these receptors: a man between 18 and 29 years old in good health.

This clonotype has ten or more counts. The V call is TRBV5-5, the J call TRBJ2-3, with a weak D call TRBD1 (5 bases). There are 15 residues in the CDR3. Germline values: CDR1 SGHKS, CDR2 YYEKEE (reference sequence). V was trimmed by 0 bases and J by 4 bases, leaving 12 bases between them. Here the CDR3 reads CASSLEQGSADTQYF. DNA of the CDR3: TGTGCCAGCAGCTTGGAGCAGGGATCGGCAGATACGCAGTATTTT.

The chain joins TRBV2 to TRBJ1-1; D unresolved. Germline CDR1 and CDR2: SNHLY and FYNNEI. The length of the CDR3 is 13 residues. V lost 4 bases and J 7 bases, leaving 13 bases between the germline ends. Here the CDR3 reads CASSAGFVREAFF. CDR3 nucleotides: TGTGCCAGCAGTGCGGGTTTTGTGCGTGAAGCTTTCTTT.

This clonotype was found a few times. This chain uses TRBV30 with TRBJ2-6, with D hard to call. V lost 0 bases and J lost 0, with 12 bases in between. The V gene's germline CDR1 is GTSNPN and CDR2 SVGIG (reference sequence). The CDR3 spans 17 residues. The CDR3 DNA sequence: TGTGCCTGGAGTGTATCCCCCCTAGGCTCTGGGGCCAACGTCCTGACTTTC. Its protein is CAWSVSPLGSGANVLTF.

In this sample, this clonotype turned up many times. The chain is built from TRBV29-1 and TRBJ2-1; weak D call: TRBD1 (5 bases). Trimming shortened V by 4 bases and J by 10 bases, and 8 bases separated the two germline ends. Germline V CDR1 and CDR2: SQVTM, ANQGSEA. The CDR3 has 10 residues. The CDR3 nucleotides read TGCAGCGTTGTAGGGGCCGAGCAGTTCTTC. Protein: CSVVGAEQFF.